The present entry profiles one TCR beta chain with its context. Its antigen is as yet unknown. The record originates from a study of cytomegalovirus exposure and HLA in healthy donors. Study observations and caveats: Researchers reported in a later analysis that a missense DCLRE1C variant was tied to TCR beta V- and J-gene trimming. Usually a TCR sequence was rare, but some public TCRs were found in many donors. HLA restriction was apparent for most CMV-associated TCR beta chains in a later analysis. Per published reports, the classifier diagnosed cytomegalovirus status with high specificity and sensitivity.

CDR3 length: 15 residues. Trimming pared 5 bases from V and 1 base from J, leaving 12 bases between. From germline, CDR1 is MDHEN and CDR2 SYDVKM. This PCR relied on a set of 60 Vbeta primers and 13 Jbeta primers. Profiled with immunoSEQ multiplex PCR; TCRdb holds only in-frame clones, not every one. The sample carries approximately 140,000 clones, 80% recorded once. The rearrangement uses TRBV28 and TRBJ1-3; D is unresolved. Sequencing used PBMCs. The sequence derives from a male donor in good health and CMV-seronegative. CDR3 in DNA: TGTGCCAGCAGTCCCGGAGGAGGGTCTGGAAACACCATATATTTT. Amino acids: CASSPGGGSGNTIYF.